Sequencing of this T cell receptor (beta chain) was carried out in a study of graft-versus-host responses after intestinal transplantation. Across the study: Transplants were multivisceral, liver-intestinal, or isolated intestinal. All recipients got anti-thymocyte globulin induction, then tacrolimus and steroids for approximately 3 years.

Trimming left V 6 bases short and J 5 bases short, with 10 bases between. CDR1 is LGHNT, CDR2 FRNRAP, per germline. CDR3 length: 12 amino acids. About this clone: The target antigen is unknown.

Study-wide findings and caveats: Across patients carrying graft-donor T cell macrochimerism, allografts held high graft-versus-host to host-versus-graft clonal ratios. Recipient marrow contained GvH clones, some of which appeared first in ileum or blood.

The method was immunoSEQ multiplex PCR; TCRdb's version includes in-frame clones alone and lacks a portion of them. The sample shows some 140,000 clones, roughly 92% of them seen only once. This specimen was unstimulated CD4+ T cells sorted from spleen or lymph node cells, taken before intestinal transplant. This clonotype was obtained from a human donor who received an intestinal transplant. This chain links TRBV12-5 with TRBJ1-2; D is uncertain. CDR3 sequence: CASGPIGYGYTF. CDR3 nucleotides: TGTGCTAGTGGCCCCATAGGTTATGGCTACACCTTC.